What follows are 19 T cell receptor beta chains derived from one specimen sequenced in a study of regulatory T cells in long-lasting Graves disease. Time point: newly diagnosed GD, antithyroid drugs for less than 3 months. Preparation of the TCR library used RNA extracted from PBMCs. Combining iRepertoire HTBI primers with Arm-PCR of CDR3 regions, the authors built TCR beta libraries. TCRdb re-analysed the multiplex PCR reads in MiXCR, keeping a single row per CDR3 protein. The sample has hundreds of thousands of distinct CDR3 sequences; about 15% are singletons. The data were also submitted as part of a second study, on T cells in Graves' hyperthyroidism and ophthalmopathy.

The sequencing here drew on peripheral blood mononuclear cells (PBMCs), taken at new diagnosis, from a patient treated with antithyroid drugs. These receptors all come from a woman aged 40-65 years with Graves disease.

This clonotype was counted ten times or more. This chain links TRBV7-2 with TRBJ2-1; 12 nucleotides agree with TRBD2. V shed 7 bases and J 7 bases; nucleotides not matched to a gene: 5. The germline CDR1 and CDR2 sequences are SGHTA and FQGNSA. The CDR3 covers 14 residues. The CDR3 bases are TGTGCCAGCATGTCTAGCGGGGGGGTAAATGAGCAGTTCTTC. Translated: CASMSSGGVNEQFF. Drawing the rest from reference TRBV7-2 and TRBJ2-1, the complete variable domain is GAGVSQSPSNKVTEKGKDVELRCDPISGHTALYWYRQSLGQGLEFLIYFQGNSAPDKSGLPSDRFSAERTGGSVSTLTIQRTQQEDSAVYLCASMSSGGVNEQFFGPGTRLTVL.

This clonotype was recorded a few times. An end of the junction differs from the germline gene, which may be a read error. The chain carries TRBV6-1 and TRBJ1-2; unclear D gene. The CDR3 is made up of 11 amino acids. Germline V gene data show CDR1 as MNHNS and CDR2 as SASEGT. In DNA, the CDR3 is TGTGCCAGCAGTGAGGGTAGGGCTGCGGACTTC. Translating it yields CASSEGRAADF.

This clonotype was seen at least ten times. The chain joins TRBV28 to TRBJ1-5; unclear D gene. V lost 1 base to trimming and J lost 4 bases, with 5 bases between them. The CDR3 is 13 amino acids. Per germline, CDR1 MDHEN and CDR2 SYDVKM. The CDR3 DNA reads TGTGCCAGCAGTTTATTAAAAAATCAGCCCCAGCATTTT. Translated, it gives CASSLLKNQPQHF.

The chain has TRBV10-3 and TRBJ2-1; perhaps D is TRBD1 or TRBD2 (6 bases each). The CDR3 loop spans 15 amino acids. Germline V gene data show CDR1 as ENHRY and CDR2 as SYGVKD. Trimming shortened V by 0 bases and J by 8 bases, and 14 bases separated the two germline ends. The DNA for the CDR3 is TGTGCCATCAGTGAGTCAGAGGGGGGTCGGGATGAGCAGTTCTTC. This encodes CAISESEGGRDEQFF.

Only a few counts were recorded for this clonotype. The chain carries TRBV12-3 or TRBV12-4 and TRBJ2-6; D might be TRBD2 (5 bases). The CDR3 extends over 17 amino acids. The V end was cut by 7 bases, the J end by 0 bases, with 16 bases between. The CDR3 DNA reads TGTGCCAGCATAATACGGGGATTTAGCTCTGGGGCCAACGTCCTGACTTTC. It specifies CASIIRGFSSGANVLTF.

This clonotype has ten or more counts. The genes are TRBV28 and TRBJ1-3; D unresolved. The CDR3 is 17 amino acids. Per the germline V gene, CDR1 is MDHEN and CDR2 is SYDVKM. V dropped 5 bases and J dropped 0 bases, with 17 bases sitting between them. In DNA, the CDR3 is TGTGCCAGCAGTGGGTATAATCCGGCGCACTCTGGAAACACCATATATTTT. It is translated as CASSGYNPAHSGNTIYF.

This clonotype appeared many times. The chain recombines TRBV18 with TRBJ1-5, with D tentatively TRBD1 (5 bases). Germline assignment: CDR1 KGHSH and CDR2 LQKENI. Trimming shortened V by 5 bases and J by 0 bases, and 14 bases separated the two germline ends. The CDR3 loop spans 16 amino acids. The CDR3 region is CASSKGVPNSNQPQHF. Here the CDR3 DNA reads TGTGCCAGCTCAAAAGGGGTCCCCAATAGCAATCAGCCCCAGCATTTT.

This clonotype occurred a few times. The chain is built from TRBV10-2 and TRBJ1-6; a weak D match, TRBD1 (6 bases). The CDR3 has 18 residues. Germline values: CDR1 WSHSY, CDR2 SAAADI. V was trimmed by 6 bases and J by 1 base, leaving 19 bases between them. CDR3 sequence reads: CASRSGEMEGSYNSPLHF. CDR3 DNA sequence: TGCGCCAGCAGATCAGGGGAAATGGAAGGATCCTATAATTCACCCCTCCACTTT.

Ten or more counts support this clonotype. This rearrangement joins TRBV20-1 to TRBJ1-5; unclear D gene. Between the trimmed V and J ends, which lost 4 bases and 5 bases, there was a span of 12 bases. There are 13 residues in the CDR3. Per the germline V gene, CDR1 is DFQATT and CDR2 is SNEGSKA (reference sequence). The CDR3 DNA follows: TGCAGTGCTACCGACGGGGTAGATCAGCCCCAGCATTTT. As protein: CSATDGVDQPQHF.

The V and J genes are TRBV10-2 and TRBJ2-7; D may be TRBD1 (6 bases). CDR1 WSHSY and CDR2 SAAADI come from the germline V gene. There are 16 residues in the CDR3. The V end lost 7 bases, the J end lost 0 bases, and 19 bases lay between the germline ends. The CDR3 DNA sequence: TGCGCCAGCAAAGGCAGGGGAATTGGGAGCTCCTACGAGCAGTACTTC. It encodes CASKGRGIGSSYEQYF.

This clonotype occurred many times. The J gene is TRBJ2-5, the V gene TRBV2; TRBD2 agrees at 11 bases. This CDR3 spans 15 amino acids. V was pared by 4 bases and J by 2 bases, with 3 bases of the junction left unmatched. Per germline, CDR1 SNHLY and CDR2 FYNNEI. CDR3 DNA sequence: TGTGCCAGCAGTGCTCTAGCGGGGGGACAAGAGACCCAGTACTTC. Its translation: CASSALAGGQETQYF.

The chain couples TRBV9 to TRBJ2-3; 8 positions agree with TRBD2. V was pared by 5 bases and J by 6 bases, with 11 bases of the junction left unmatched. CDR1 is SGDLS and CDR2 is YYNGEE in the germline V gene. This CDR3 spans 15 amino acids. The CDR3: CASRGGGGPPDTQYF. In DNA form, the CDR3 reads TGTGCCAGCAGGGGGGGCGGGGGGCCACCCGATACGCAGTATTTT.

Ten or more counts support this clonotype. This chain connects TRBV3-1 to TRBJ2-5, with D maybe TRBD2 (6 bases). The CDR3 loop spans 16 amino acids. CDR1 and CDR2 (germline): LGHDT, YNNKEL (reference sequence). V was trimmed by 1 base and J by 5 bases, leaving 17 bases between them. This chain's CDR3 is CASSQVASAPTETQYF. The CDR3 DNA sequence: TGTGCCAGCAGCCAAGTAGCTAGCGCACCAACGGAGACCCAGTACTTC.

V is TRBV7-2 and J is TRBJ2-2; D may be TRBD1 or TRBD2 (5 bases each). Germline assignment: CDR1 SGHTA and CDR2 FQGNSA. V was clipped by 3 bases and J by 10 bases, with 24 bases between them. CDR3 size: 17 residues. The CDR3 coding sequence is TGTGCCAGCAGCTTGGCCACCTTGGGGGTACTTTCGGAGGAGCTGTTTTTT. It encodes CASSLATLGVLSEELFF.

Of note for this clonotype: This may stem from a read error, because a much larger clone lies one nucleotide away. This chain links TRBV28 with TRBJ2-3, with D possibly matching TRBD2 (6 bases). Between the trimmed V and J ends, which lost 5 bases and 0 bases, there was a span of 18 bases. This CDR3 is built from 17 residues. The germline CDR1 and CDR2 sequences are MDHEN and SYDVKM. The CDR3 loop reads CASSLALAMPSTDTQYF. CDR3 nucleotide sequence: TGTGCCAGCAGTCTCGCACTAGCTATGCCTAGCACAGATACGCAGTATTTT.

This clonotype showed up just a few times. The genes are TRBV14 and TRBJ2-1; D is ambiguous. The CDR3 consists of 17 residues. The ends were cut back, 0 bases at V and 4 bases at J, with 16 bases in the middle. Germline-derived CDR1 and CDR2 are SGHDN and FVKESK. CDR3 protein: CASSQDDAAGYYNEQFF. Written as DNA, the CDR3 is TGTGCCAGCAGCCAAGACGACGCGGCAGGTTATTACAATGAGCAGTTCTTC.

V gene TRBV15 combines with J gene TRBJ2-1, with 9 nucleotides matching TRBD2. Germline CDR1 and CDR2: LNHNV and YYDKDF (reference sequence). CDR3 length: 16 amino acids. The ends lost 0 bases at V and 12 bases at J; junction bases unmatched: 12. The CDR3 loop reads CATSRETSGTWQGQFF. For the CDR3, the DNA is TGTGCCACCAGCAGAGAGACTAGCGGAACTTGGCAGGGGCAGTTCTTC.

The chain is built from TRBV7-9 and TRBJ1-1; no clear D. The CDR3 is 13 residues long. The V and J ends lost 5 bases and 4 bases respectively, with 11 bases between them. Germline assignment: CDR1 SEHNR and CDR2 FQNEAQ (reference sequence). The CDR3, as DNA: TGTGCCAGCAGCCCCCAGGAGGTCACTGAAGCTTTCTTT. Encoded protein: CASSPQEVTEAFF. The complete variable domain, with remaining parts taken from reference TRBV7-9 and TRBJ1-1, reads DTGVSQNPRHKITKRGQNVTFRCDPISEHNRLYWYRQTLGQGPEFLTYFQNEAQLEKSRLLSDRFSAERPKGSFSTLEIQRTEQGDSAMYLCASSPQEVTEAFFGQGTRLTVV.

This clonotype has only a few counts. The chain couples TRBV27 to TRBJ1-2, with D possibly being TRBD1 (5 bases). Germline values: CDR1 MNHEY, CDR2 SMNVEV (reference sequence). The V end lost 5 bases, the J end lost 4 bases, and 11 bases lay between the germline ends. This CDR3 contains 13 residues. The CDR3: CASSTGRSYGYTF. In DNA form, the CDR3 reads TGTGCCAGCAGTACGGGACGGAGCTATGGCTACACCTTC.